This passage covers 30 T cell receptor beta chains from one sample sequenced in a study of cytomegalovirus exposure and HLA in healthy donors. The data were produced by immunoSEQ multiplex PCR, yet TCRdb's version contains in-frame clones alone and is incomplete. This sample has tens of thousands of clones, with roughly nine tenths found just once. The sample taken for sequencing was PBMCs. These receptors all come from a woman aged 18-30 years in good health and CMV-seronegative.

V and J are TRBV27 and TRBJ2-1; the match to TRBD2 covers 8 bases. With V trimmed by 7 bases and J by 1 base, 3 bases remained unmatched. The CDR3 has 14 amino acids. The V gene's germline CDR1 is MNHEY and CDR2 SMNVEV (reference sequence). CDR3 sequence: CASKTSGSYNEQFF. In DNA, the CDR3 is TGTGCCAGCAAAACTAGCGGTTCCTACAATGAGCAGTTCTTC.

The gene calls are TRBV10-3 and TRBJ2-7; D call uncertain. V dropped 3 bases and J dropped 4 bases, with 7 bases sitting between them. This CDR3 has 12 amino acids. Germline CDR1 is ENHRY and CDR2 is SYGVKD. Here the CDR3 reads CAISDSVYEQYF. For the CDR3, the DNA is TGTGCCATCAGTGACTCGGTGTACGAGCAGTACTTC.

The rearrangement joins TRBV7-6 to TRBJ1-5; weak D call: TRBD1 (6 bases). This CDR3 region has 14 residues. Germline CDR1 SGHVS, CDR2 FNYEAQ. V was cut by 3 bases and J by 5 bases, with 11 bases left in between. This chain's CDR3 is CASSFGTPDQPQHF. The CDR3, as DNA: TGTGCCAGCAGCTTCGGGACACCCGATCAGCCCCAGCATTTT.

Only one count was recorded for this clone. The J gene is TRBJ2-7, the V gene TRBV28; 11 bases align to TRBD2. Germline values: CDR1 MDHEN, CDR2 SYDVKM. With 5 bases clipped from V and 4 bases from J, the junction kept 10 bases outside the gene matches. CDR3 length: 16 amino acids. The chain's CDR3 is CASSPSSGTSGYEQYF. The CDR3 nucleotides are TGTGCCAGCAGTCCCTCATCCGGGACTAGCGGATACGAGCAGTACTTC.

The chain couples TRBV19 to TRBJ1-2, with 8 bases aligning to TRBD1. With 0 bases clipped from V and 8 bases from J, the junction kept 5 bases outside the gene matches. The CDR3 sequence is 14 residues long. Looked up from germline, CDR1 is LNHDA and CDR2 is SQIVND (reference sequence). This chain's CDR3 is CASSIDPTGVGYTF. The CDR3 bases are TGTGCCAGTAGTATAGACCCGACAGGGGTCGGCTACACCTTC.

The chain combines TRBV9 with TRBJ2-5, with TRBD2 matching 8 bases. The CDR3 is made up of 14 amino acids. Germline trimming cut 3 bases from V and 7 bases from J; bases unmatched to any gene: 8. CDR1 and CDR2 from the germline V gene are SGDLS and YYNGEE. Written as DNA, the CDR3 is TGTGCCAGCAGCGAGGGACTAGGTGGAGGGACCCAGTACTTC. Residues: CASSEGLGGGTQYF.

CDR3 nucleotide sequence: TGTGCCAGCAGGCAGGCAGGCTCCAATCAGCCCCAGCATTTT. Residues: CASRQAGSNQPQHF. The chain combines TRBV27 with TRBJ1-5; D gene uncertain. CDR3 length equals 14 residues. CDR1 and CDR2 (germline): MNHEY, SMNVEV (reference sequence). Trimming left V 6 bases short and J 3 bases short, with 12 bases between.

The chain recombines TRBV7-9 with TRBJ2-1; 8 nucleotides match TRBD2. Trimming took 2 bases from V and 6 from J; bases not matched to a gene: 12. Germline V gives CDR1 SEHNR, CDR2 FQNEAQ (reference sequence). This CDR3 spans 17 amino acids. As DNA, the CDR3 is TGTGCCAGCAGCTTACCGGGAGGGACAATGGGGGGCAATGAGCAGTTCTTC. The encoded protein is CASSLPGGTMGGNEQFF.

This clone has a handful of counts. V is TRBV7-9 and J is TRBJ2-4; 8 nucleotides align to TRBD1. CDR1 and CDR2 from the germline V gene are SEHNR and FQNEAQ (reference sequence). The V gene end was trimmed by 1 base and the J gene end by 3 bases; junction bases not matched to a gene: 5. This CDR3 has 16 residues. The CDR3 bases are TGTGCCAGCAGCTTAGATCTAGGACAGGGCAAAAACATTCAGTACTTC. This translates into CASSLDLGQGKNIQYF. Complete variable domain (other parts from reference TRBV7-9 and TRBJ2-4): DTGVSQNPRHKITKRGQNVTFRCDPISEHNRLYWYRQTLGQGPEFLTYFQNEAQLEKSRLLSDRFSAERPKGSFSTLEIQRTEQGDSAMYLCASSLDLGQGKNIQYFGAGTRLSVL.

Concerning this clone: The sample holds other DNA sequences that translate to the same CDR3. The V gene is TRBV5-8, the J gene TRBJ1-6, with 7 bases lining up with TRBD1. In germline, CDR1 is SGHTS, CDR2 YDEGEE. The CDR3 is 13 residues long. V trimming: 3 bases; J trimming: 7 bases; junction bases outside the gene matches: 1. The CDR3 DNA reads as TGTGCCAGCAGCTCCAGGGGGAATTCACCCCTCCACTTT. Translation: CASSSRGNSPLHF.

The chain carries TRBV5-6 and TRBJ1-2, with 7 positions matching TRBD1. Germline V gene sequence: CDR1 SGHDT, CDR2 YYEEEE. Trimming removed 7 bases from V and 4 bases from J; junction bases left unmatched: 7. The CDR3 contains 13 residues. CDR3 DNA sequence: TGTGCCAGCCGCCTAGGGGGCCTCTATGGCTACACCTTC. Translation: CASRLGGLYGYTF.

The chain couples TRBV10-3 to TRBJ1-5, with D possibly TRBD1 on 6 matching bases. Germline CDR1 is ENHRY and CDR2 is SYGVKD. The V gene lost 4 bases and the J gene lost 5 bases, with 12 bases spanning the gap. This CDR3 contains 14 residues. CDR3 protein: CAISVTGKDQPQHF. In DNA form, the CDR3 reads TGTGCCATCAGTGTTACAGGGAAGGATCAGCCCCAGCATTTT.

The CDR3 here is CATSTQGREKLFF. The CDR3 nucleotides read TGTGCCACCAGCACACAGGGTAGGGAAAAACTGTTTTTT. The chain recombines TRBV15 with TRBJ1-4, with D possibly matching TRBD1 (6 bases). The CDR3 covers 13 residues. Germline CDR1 and CDR2: LNHNV and YYDKDF (reference sequence). V lost 4 bases and J 8 bases, leaving 11 bases between the germline ends.

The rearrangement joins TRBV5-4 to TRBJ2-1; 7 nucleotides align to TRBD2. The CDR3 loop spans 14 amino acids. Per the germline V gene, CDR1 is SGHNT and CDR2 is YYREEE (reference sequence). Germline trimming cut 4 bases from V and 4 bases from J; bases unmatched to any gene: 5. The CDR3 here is CASSPLAEYNEQFF. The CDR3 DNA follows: TGTGCCAGCAGCCCGCTAGCGGAGTACAATGAGCAGTTCTTC.

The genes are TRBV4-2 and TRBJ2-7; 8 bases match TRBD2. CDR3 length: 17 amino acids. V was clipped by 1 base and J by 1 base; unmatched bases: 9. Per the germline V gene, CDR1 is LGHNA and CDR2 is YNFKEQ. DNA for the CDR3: TGTGCCAGCAGCCAAGGCCAATCCGGGACTAGGTCCTACGAGCAGTACTTC. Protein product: CASSQGQSGTRSYEQYF.

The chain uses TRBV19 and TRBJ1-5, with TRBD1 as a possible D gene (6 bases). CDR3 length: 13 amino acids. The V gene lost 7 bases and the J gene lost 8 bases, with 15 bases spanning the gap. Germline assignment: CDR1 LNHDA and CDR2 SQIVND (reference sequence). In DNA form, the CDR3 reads TGTGCCAGTACCGGACAGCCGGACGAGCCCCAGCATTTT. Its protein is CASTGQPDEPQHF.

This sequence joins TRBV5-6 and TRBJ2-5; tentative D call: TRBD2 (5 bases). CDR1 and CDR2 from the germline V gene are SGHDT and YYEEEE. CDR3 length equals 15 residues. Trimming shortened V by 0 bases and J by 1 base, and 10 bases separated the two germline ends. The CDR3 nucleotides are TGTGCCAGCAGCTTGGGGTGGGGAGTCCAAGAGACCCAGTACTTC. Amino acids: CASSLGWGVQETQYF.

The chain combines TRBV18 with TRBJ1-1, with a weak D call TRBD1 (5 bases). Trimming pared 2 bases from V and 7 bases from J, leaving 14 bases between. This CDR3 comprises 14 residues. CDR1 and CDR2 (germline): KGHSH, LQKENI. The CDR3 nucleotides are TGTGCCAGCTCACCAATTAAAGGCGGGGGTGAAGCTTTCTTT. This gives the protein CASSPIKGGGEAFF.

In nucleotides, the CDR3 is TGTGCCAGTTTGGACAGCCCTGGAAACACCATATATTTT. The encoded protein is CASLDSPGNTIYF. The rearrangement uses TRBV19 and TRBJ1-3; D may be TRBD1 (6 bases). CDR3 length equals 13 residues. Germline assignment: CDR1 LNHDA and CDR2 SQIVND (reference sequence). Trimming removed 8 bases from V and 2 bases from J, with 10 bases in between.

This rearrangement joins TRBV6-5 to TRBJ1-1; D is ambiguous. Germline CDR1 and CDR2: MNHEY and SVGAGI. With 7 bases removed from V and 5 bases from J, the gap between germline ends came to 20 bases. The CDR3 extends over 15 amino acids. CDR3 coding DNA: TGTGCCAGCACGGGAGGGCGGCAGAGAGGGACTGAAGCTTTCTTT. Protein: CASTGGRQRGTEAFF.

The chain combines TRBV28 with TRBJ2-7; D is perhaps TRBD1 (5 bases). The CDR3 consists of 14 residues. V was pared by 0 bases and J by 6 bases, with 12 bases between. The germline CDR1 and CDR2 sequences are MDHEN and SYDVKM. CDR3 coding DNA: TGTGCCAGCAGTTTATGGGCCCAGGGTGGCGAGCAGTACTTC. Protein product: CASSLWAQGGEQYF.

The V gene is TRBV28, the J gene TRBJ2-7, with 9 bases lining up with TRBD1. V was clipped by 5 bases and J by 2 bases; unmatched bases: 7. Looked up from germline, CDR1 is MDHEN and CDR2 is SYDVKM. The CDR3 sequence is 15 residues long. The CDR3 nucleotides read TGTGCCAGCAGTGGCGCCGGGACAGGGACCTACGAGCAGTACTTC. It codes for CASSGAGTGTYEQYF. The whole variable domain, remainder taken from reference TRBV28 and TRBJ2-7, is DVKVTQSSRYLVKRTGEKVFLECVQDMDHENMFWYRQDPGLGLRLIYFSYDVKMKEKGDIPEGYSVSREKKERFSLILESASTNQTSMYLCASSGAGTGTYEQYFGPGTRLTVT.

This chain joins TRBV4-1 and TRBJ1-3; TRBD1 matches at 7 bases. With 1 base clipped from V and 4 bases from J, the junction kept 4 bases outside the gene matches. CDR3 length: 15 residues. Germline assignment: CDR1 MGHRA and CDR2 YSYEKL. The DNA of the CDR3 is TGCGCCAGCAGCCAAGGAGGGGGCAGGGGAAACACCATATATTTT. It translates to CASSQGGGRGNTIYF.

For the CDR3, the DNA is TGTGCCAGCAGGACCCCAGGGACTAACTATGGCTACACCTTC. Translating gives CASRTPGTNYGYTF. The chain employs TRBV28 and TRBJ1-2; D possibly corresponds to TRBD1 (5 bases). This CDR3 has 14 amino acids. V was pared by 6 bases and J by 0 bases, with 11 bases between. Germline V gives CDR1 MDHEN, CDR2 SYDVKM.

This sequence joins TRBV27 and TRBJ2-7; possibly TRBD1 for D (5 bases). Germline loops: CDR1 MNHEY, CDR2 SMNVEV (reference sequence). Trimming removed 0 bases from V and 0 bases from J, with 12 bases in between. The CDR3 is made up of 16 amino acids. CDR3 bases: TGTGCCAGCAGTTTATCGCCGAGACAGCCCTCCTACGAGCAGTACTTC. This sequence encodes CASSLSPRQPSYEQYF.

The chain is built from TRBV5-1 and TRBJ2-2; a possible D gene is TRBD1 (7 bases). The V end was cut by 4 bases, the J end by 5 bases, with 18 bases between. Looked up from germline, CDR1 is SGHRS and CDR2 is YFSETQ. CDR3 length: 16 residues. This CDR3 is CASSRSSTGRTGELFF. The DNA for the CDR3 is TGCGCCAGCAGCCGTAGTTCGACAGGGAGGACCGGGGAGCTGTTTTTT. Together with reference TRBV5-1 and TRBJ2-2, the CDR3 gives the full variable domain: KAGVTQTPRYLIKTRGQQVTLSCSPISGHRSVSWYQQTPGQGLQFLFEYFSETQRNKGNFPGRFSGRQFSNSRSEMNVSTLELGDSALYLCASSRSSTGRTGELFFGEGSRLTVL.

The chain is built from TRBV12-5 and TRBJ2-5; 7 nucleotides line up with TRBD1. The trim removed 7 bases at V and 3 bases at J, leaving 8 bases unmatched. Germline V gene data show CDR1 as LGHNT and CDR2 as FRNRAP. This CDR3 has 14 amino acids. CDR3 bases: TGTGCTAGTGCTCAAGGACAGGAGGAAGAGACCCAGTACTTC. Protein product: CASAQGQEEETQYF.

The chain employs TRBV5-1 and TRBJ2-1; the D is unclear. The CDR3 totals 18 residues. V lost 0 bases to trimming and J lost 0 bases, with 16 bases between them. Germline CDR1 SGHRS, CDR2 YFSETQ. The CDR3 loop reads CASSLDTGLYPSYNEQFF. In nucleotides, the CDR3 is TGCGCCAGCAGCTTGGATACGGGTCTATACCCCTCCTACAATGAGCAGTTCTTC. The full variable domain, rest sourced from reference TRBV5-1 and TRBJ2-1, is KAGVTQTPRYLIKTRGQQVTLSCSPISGHRSVSWYQQTPGQGLQFLFEYFSETQRNKGNFPGRFSGRQFSNSRSEMNVSTLELGDSALYLCASSLDTGLYPSYNEQFFGPGTRLTVL.

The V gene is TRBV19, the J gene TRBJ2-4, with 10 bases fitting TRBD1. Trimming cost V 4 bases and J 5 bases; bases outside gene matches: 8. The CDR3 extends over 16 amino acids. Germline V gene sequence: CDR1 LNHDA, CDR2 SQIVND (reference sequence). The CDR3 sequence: CASSTEGTGEQNIQYF. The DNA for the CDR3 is TGTGCCAGTAGTACAGAGGGGACAGGGGAACAAAACATTCAGTACTTC.

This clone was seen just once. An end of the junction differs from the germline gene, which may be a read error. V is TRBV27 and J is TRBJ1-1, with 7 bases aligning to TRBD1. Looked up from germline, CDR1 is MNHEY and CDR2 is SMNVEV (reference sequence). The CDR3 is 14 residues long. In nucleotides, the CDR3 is TGTGCCAGCAGTTTGAGGCGGGACAGCCAGGGTGGGGAGTTT. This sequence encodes CASSLRRDSQGGEF.